Listed below are T cell receptor beta chains from one sample, sequenced in a study of cytomegalovirus exposure and HLA in healthy donors. Sequencing was performed with immunoSEQ multiplex PCR; in TCRdb, only in-frame clones are kept and a portion is missing. The repertoire holds 85,000 to 100,000 clones, with roughly 81% as singletons. Sequenced material: PBMCs. These receptors came from a woman aged 18-35 years in good health and CMV-seropositive. The CDR3 runs from the conserved cysteine through the conserved F or W. Each record gives: J gene, clone size, D gene, V gene, CDR3 DNA, CDR3 protein. D genes are given only for firm matches. Clone size is not always given. Where it is, it says once, few, many or a class for expanded clones.

J gene: TRBJ2-7
clone size: .
D gene: .
V gene: TRBV28
CDR3 DNA: TGTGCCAGCAGTTTTGCACCACGGTACGAGCAGTACTTC
CDR3 protein: CASSFAPRYEQYF

J gene: TRBJ2-1
clone size: once
D gene: .
V gene: TRBV6-5
CDR3 DNA: TGTGCCAGCAGTTACGGGGGGTCTTACAATGAGCAGTTCTTC
CDR3 protein: CASSYGGSYNEQFF

J gene: TRBJ2-2
clone size: .
D gene: .
V gene: TRBV2
CDR3 DNA: TGTGCCAGCATGATTACTTTGAACACCGGGGAGCTGTTTTTT
CDR3 protein: CASMITLNTGELFF

J gene: TRBJ1-1
clone size: few
D gene: .
V gene: TRBV10-3
CDR3 DNA: TGTGCCATCAGTGTCGGGGAGAACACTGAAGCTTTCTTT
CDR3 protein: CAISVGENTEAFF

J gene: TRBJ1-6
clone size: .
D gene: TRBD1
V gene: TRBV7-8
CDR3 DNA: TGTGCCAGCAGCATAGACAGGGCGGTGTCCTATAATTCACCCCTCCACTTT
CDR3 protein: CASSIDRAVSYNSPLHF

J gene: TRBJ2-7
clone size: .
D gene: .
V gene: TRBV6-1
CDR3 DNA: TGTGCCAGCAGTCTTACAGGCTCCTACGAGCAGTACTTC
CDR3 protein: CASSLTGSYEQYF

J gene: TRBJ2-2
clone size: .
D gene: .
V gene: TRBV25-1
CDR3 DNA: TGTGCCAGCAGTGATCATACACCCGCGAACACCGGGGAGCTGTTTTTT
CDR3 protein: CASSDHTPANTGELFF

J gene: TRBJ2-1
clone size: .
D gene: .
V gene: TRBV12-5
CDR3 DNA: TGTGCTAGTGAACTGACTAGTGGTATCTACAATGAGCAGTTCTTC
CDR3 protein: CASELTSGIYNEQFF

J gene: TRBJ2-7
clone size: few
D gene: TRBD2
V gene: TRBV6-1
CDR3 DNA: TGTGCCAGCAGTATGGGGGGGTCCTACGAGCAGTACTTC
CDR3 protein: CASSMGGSYEQYF

J gene: TRBJ1-2
clone size: .
D gene: .
V gene: TRBV28
CDR3 DNA: TGTGCCAGCAGCGCCTGGCCAGGGGACCTCTATGGCTACACCTTC
CDR3 protein: CASSAWPGDLYGYTF

J gene: TRBJ1-1
clone size: once
D gene: TRBD1
V gene: TRBV5-1
CDR3 DNA: TGCGCCAGCAGCTTGCCCGGGACAGCTTTCAACACTGAAGCTTTCTTT
CDR3 protein: CASSLPGTAFNTEAFF

J gene: TRBJ2-7
clone size: .
D gene: TRBD2
V gene: TRBV6-6
CDR3 DNA: TGTGCCAGCAGTGATGAAAGCGGGGGGGCACACGAGCAGTACTTC
CDR3 protein: CASSDESGGAHEQYF

J gene: TRBJ1-5
clone size: few
D gene: TRBD1
V gene: TRBV28
CDR3 DNA: TGTGCCAGCAGACCCCACGGCCGGGACAGGGTTGGTCAGCCCCAGCATTTT
CDR3 protein: CASRPHGRDRVGQPQHF

J gene: TRBJ2-3
clone size: few
D gene: .
V gene: TRBV5-1
CDR3 DNA: TGCGCCAGCAGCTTGGCCGGGGGCACAGATACGCAGTATTTT
CDR3 protein: CASSLAGGTDTQYF

J gene: TRBJ1-1
clone size: .
D gene: TRBD1
V gene: TRBV7-6
CDR3 DNA: TGTGCCAGCAGCTCCGGACAGGGGAACACTGAAGCTTTCTTT
CDR3 protein: CASSSGQGNTEAFF

J gene: TRBJ1-1
clone size: .
D gene: .
V gene: TRBV7-8
CDR3 DNA: TGTGCCAGCAGCTTAGTCGAGTCGTCCTTAGAAGCTTTCTTT
CDR3 protein: CASSLVESSLEAFF

J gene: TRBJ2-7
clone size: .
D gene: TRBD2
V gene: TRBV5-1
CDR3 DNA: TGCGCCAGCAGCTTGGATTGGACTAGTATCTACGAGCAGTACTTC
CDR3 protein: CASSLDWTSIYEQYF

J gene: TRBJ2-7
clone size: once
D gene: TRBD1
V gene: TRBV6-5
CDR3 DNA: TGTGCCAGCAGTTACGACAGGGGCCCCTACGAGCAGTACTTC
CDR3 protein: CASSYDRGPYEQYF

J gene: TRBJ2-7
clone size: .
D gene: .
V gene: TRBV5-1
CDR3 DNA: TGCGCCAGCAGAGATGGCGGTTACGAGCAGTACTTC
CDR3 protein: CASRDGGYEQYF

J gene: TRBJ2-5
clone size: .
D gene: TRBD1
V gene: TRBV5-6
CDR3 DNA: TGTGCCAGCAGCCCGATGACAGGGTCAAAGACCCAGTACTTC
CDR3 protein: CASSPMTGSKTQYF

J gene: TRBJ1-1
clone size: once
D gene: TRBD1
V gene: TRBV14
CDR3 DNA: TGTGCCAGCAGCCTCGGGACAGGGGGCTTGAACACTGAAGCTTTCTTT
CDR3 protein: CASSLGTGGLNTEAFF

J gene: TRBJ2-5
clone size: .
D gene: .
V gene: TRBV29-1
CDR3 DNA: TGCAGCGTTGAAGATGCGGCTTTACAAGAGACCCAGTACTTC
CDR3 protein: CSVEDAALQETQYF

J gene: TRBJ2-5
clone size: .
D gene: TRBD1
V gene: TRBV27
CDR3 DNA: TGTGCCAGCAGCACGACAGGGGGCGAAGAGACCCAGTACTTC
CDR3 protein: CASSTTGGEETQYF

J gene: TRBJ2-7
clone size: .
D gene: .
V gene: TRBV28
CDR3 DNA: TGTGCCAGCAGTTTTAGGGGCTACGAGCAGTACTTC
CDR3 protein: CASSFRGYEQYF

J gene: TRBJ2-5
clone size: .
D gene: .
V gene: TRBV7-9
CDR3 DNA: TGTGCCAGCAGCTATTGGACACCACAAGAGACCCAGTACTTC
CDR3 protein: CASSYWTPQETQYF

J gene: TRBJ2-7
clone size: .
D gene: .
V gene: TRBV28
CDR3 DNA: TGTGCCAGCAGTCCTCAACCGGCGGTTTGGCAGTACTTC
CDR3 protein: CASSPQPAVWQYF

J gene: TRBJ1-5
clone size: .
D gene: .
V gene: TRBV2
CDR3 DNA: TGTGCCAGCAGTCTTGATCAGCCCCAGCATTTT
CDR3 protein: CASSLDQPQHF

J gene: TRBJ1-6
clone size: .
D gene: .
V gene: TRBV25-1
CDR3 DNA: TGTGCCAGCCTACCGGGGGTTGGGGGTGATTCACCCCTCCACTTT
CDR3 protein: CASLPGVGGDSPLHF

J gene: TRBJ2-5
clone size: .
D gene: TRBD1
V gene: TRBV7-7
CDR3 DNA: TGTGCTAGCAGCTTAGCGGGACAGGGGGAGACCCAGTACTTC
CDR3 protein: CASSLAGQGETQYF

J gene: TRBJ2-2
clone size: .
D gene: TRBD2
V gene: TRBV19
CDR3 DNA: TGTGCCAGTAGTACATCAACTAGCGGGAGAGGTGGATGGAACACCGGGGAGCTGTTTTTT
CDR3 protein: CASSTSTSGRGGWNTGELFF

J gene: TRBJ2-1
clone size: .
D gene: .
V gene: TRBV30
CDR3 DNA: TGTGCCTGGAGTGGTAGAGACAATGAGCAGTTCTTC
CDR3 protein: CAWSGRDNEQFF

J gene: TRBJ2-6
clone size: .
D gene: TRBD1
V gene: TRBV5-1
CDR3 DNA: TGCGCCAGCAGCTGGGACAGGGTGCTGACTGGGGCCAACGTCCTGACTTTC
CDR3 protein: CASSWDRVLTGANVLTF

J gene: TRBJ1-2
clone size: once
D gene: .
V gene: TRBV4-1
CDR3 DNA: TGCGCCAGCAGCCAAGATCACGGGGGGCGACGATCTAACTATGGCTACACCTTC
CDR3 protein: CASSQDHGGRRSNYGYTF

J gene: TRBJ1-1
clone size: .
D gene: .
V gene: TRBV28
CDR3 DNA: TGTGCCAGCAGTTTGTTCCGCGGCACTGAAGCTTTCTTT
CDR3 protein: CASSLFRGTEAFF

J gene: TRBJ1-5
clone size: .
D gene: .
V gene: TRBV6-1
CDR3 DNA: TGTGCCAGCACAGCTATTGAGGATCAGCCCCAGCATTTT
CDR3 protein: CASTAIEDQPQHF

J gene: TRBJ2-7
clone size: .
D gene: .
V gene: TRBV2
CDR3 DNA: TGTGCCAGCAGTGAAGCACGCCAGGGCTTCTACGAGCAGTACTTC
CDR3 protein: CASSEARQGFYEQYF

J gene: TRBJ2-1
clone size: .
D gene: .
V gene: TRBV11-2
CDR3 DNA: TGTGCCAGCACCCTCGGCGGAGAGCAGTTCTTC
CDR3 protein: CASTLGGEQFF

J gene: TRBJ2-3
clone size: .
D gene: .
V gene: TRBV5-1
CDR3 DNA: TGCGCCAGCAGCTTGTCAACAGATACGCAGTATTTT
CDR3 protein: CASSLSTDTQYF

J gene: TRBJ2-1
clone size: .
D gene: .
V gene: TRBV9
CDR3 DNA: TGTGCCAGCAGCGCGGGTCTAGACTCCTACAATGAGCAGTTCTTC
CDR3 protein: CASSAGLDSYNEQFF